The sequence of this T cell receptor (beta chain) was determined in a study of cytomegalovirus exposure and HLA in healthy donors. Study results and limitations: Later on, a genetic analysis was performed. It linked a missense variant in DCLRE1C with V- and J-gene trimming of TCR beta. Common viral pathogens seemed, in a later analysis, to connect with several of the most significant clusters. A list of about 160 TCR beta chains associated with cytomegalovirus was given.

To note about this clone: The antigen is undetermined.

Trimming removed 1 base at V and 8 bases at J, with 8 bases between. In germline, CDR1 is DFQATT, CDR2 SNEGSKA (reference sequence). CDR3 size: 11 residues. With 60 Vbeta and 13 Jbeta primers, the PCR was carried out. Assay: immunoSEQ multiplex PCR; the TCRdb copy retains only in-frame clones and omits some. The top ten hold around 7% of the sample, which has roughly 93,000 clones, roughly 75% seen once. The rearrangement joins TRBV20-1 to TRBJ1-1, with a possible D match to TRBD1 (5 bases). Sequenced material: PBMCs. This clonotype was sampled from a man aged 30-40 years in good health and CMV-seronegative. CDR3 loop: CSARARTEAFF. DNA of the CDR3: TGCAGTGCTAGAGCGAGGACAGAAGCTTTCTTT.